A selection of T cell receptor beta chains follows, all from one sample in a study of radiotherapy plus CTLA-4 blockade in lung cancer. The repertoire was sequenced with immunoSEQ multiplex PCR; TCRdb's copy has only in-frame clones and lacks some. The sample carries about 41,000 clones, around 76% recorded once. Specimen: peripheral blood, collected from a patient treated with radiotherapy plus ipilimumab. These receptors all stem from a human donor with non-small cell lung cancer who had stable disease on radiotherapy plus ipilimumab. CDR3s include the opening cysteine and the closing phenylalanine or tryptophan. The order of the fields is V gene, J gene, clone size, D gene, CDR3 DNA, CDR3 protein. A D gene is named only where the DNA matches it firmly. Clone size is not always given. Where it is, it says once, few, many or a class for expanded clones.

v_gene: TRBV19; j_gene: TRBJ1-2; abundance: NA; d_gene: NA; CDR3nt: TGTGCCGTGGAGGGCAGGGCCTCCGCTCCTCTGGGCTACACCTTC; CDR3aa: CAVEGRASAPLGYTF
v_gene: TRBV5-1; j_gene: TRBJ1-1; abundance: NA; d_gene: NA; CDR3nt: TGCGCCAGCAGCTTGTTTAACCCAAACACTGAAGCTTTCTTT; CDR3aa: CASSLFNPNTEAFF
v_gene: TRBV2; j_gene: TRBJ1-1; abundance: NA; d_gene: NA; CDR3nt: TGTGCCAGCAGCAAACAGGCGAACACTGAAGCTTTCTTT; CDR3aa: CASSKQANTEAFF
v_gene: TRBV30; j_gene: TRBJ1-1; abundance: NA; d_gene: TRBD1; CDR3nt: TGTGCCTGGGCAAAACAGGGGGCGAGGGCTGAAGCTTTCTTT; CDR3aa: CAWAKQGARAEAFF
v_gene: TRBV5-8; j_gene: TRBJ1-5; abundance: few; d_gene: NA; CDR3nt: TGTGCCAGCAGCTTGGCCCTTAGCAATCAGCCCCAGCATTTT; CDR3aa: CASSLALSNQPQHF
v_gene: TRBV5-1; j_gene: TRBJ1-1; abundance: NA; d_gene: NA; CDR3nt: TGCGCCAGCAGCTTAGGGTTTGGGAACACTGAAGCTTTCTTT; CDR3aa: CASSLGFGNTEAFF
v_gene: TRBV30; j_gene: TRBJ1-6; abundance: NA; d_gene: NA; CDR3nt: TGTGCCTGGAGGGGGGGAGGCGGCTCCTATAATTCACCCCTCCACTTT; CDR3aa: CAWRGGGGSYNSPLHF
v_gene: TRBV6-5; j_gene: TRBJ2-1; abundance: NA; d_gene: TRBD2; CDR3nt: TGTGCCAGCAGTTGGGGGACTAGCGGGGAAAACAATGAGCAGTTCTTC; CDR3aa: CASSWGTSGENNEQFF
v_gene: TRBV10-3; j_gene: TRBJ2-7; abundance: NA; d_gene: TRBD1; CDR3nt: TGTGCCATCAGATTGGACAGGGGGGCCTACGAGCAGTACTTC; CDR3aa: CAIRLDRGAYEQYF
v_gene: TRBV2; j_gene: TRBJ1-5; abundance: NA; d_gene: NA; CDR3nt: TGTGCCAGCAGTGAAGATGCAGGGTCTTGGGGTCAGCCCCAGCATTTT; CDR3aa: CASSEDAGSWGQPQHF
v_gene: TRBV5-6; j_gene: TRBJ1-5; abundance: NA; d_gene: NA; CDR3nt: TGTGCCAGCAGCTCCGGGACAAACAATCAGCCCCAGCATTTT; CDR3aa: CASSSGTNNQPQHF
v_gene: TRBV18; j_gene: TRBJ1-1; abundance: NA; d_gene: TRBD1; CDR3nt: TGTGCCAGCTCACCATTCGACAGGGACACTGAAGCTTTCTTT; CDR3aa: CASSPFDRDTEAFF
v_gene: TRBV5-1; j_gene: TRBJ2-3; abundance: NA; d_gene: TRBD2; CDR3nt: TGCGCCAGCGGCCCGGGGGGAACGACTAGCACAGATACGCAGTATTTT; CDR3aa: CASGPGGTTSTDTQYF
v_gene: TRBV2; j_gene: TRBJ2-1; abundance: few; d_gene: TRBD1; CDR3nt: TGTGCCAGCAGTCAGCCGGGACAGGGGACAAGTGAGCAGTTCTTC; CDR3aa: CASSQPGQGTSEQFF
v_gene: TRBV27; j_gene: TRBJ2-2; abundance: few; d_gene: NA; CDR3nt: TGTGCCAGCCGAAGGGGTAGCGGGAACACCGGGGAGCTGTTTTTT; CDR3aa: CASRRGSGNTGELFF
v_gene: TRBV7-6; j_gene: TRBJ1-1; abundance: NA; d_gene: TRBD1; CDR3nt: TGTGCCAGCAGCTTATGGTCGGGACAGTCGAACACTGAAGCTTTCTTT; CDR3aa: CASSLWSGQSNTEAFF
v_gene: TRBV7-2; j_gene: TRBJ1-2; abundance: few; d_gene: NA; CDR3nt: TGTGCCAGCAGCTTGGCACAGCAAAACTATGGCTACACCTTC; CDR3aa: CASSLAQQNYGYTF
v_gene: TRBV5-6; j_gene: TRBJ1-1; abundance: NA; d_gene: NA; CDR3nt: TGTGCCAGCAGCCGTGCGGTCGGTATGAACACTGAAGCTTTCTTT; CDR3aa: CASSRAVGMNTEAFF
v_gene: TRBV7-9; j_gene: TRBJ1-2; abundance: medium-sized; d_gene: NA; CDR3nt: TGTGCCAGCAGAGGACAGATTACTAACTATGGCTACACCTTC; CDR3aa: CASRGQITNYGYTF
v_gene: TRBV27; j_gene: TRBJ1-5; abundance: once; d_gene: NA; CDR3nt: TGTGCCAGCTCCTACGGGACACCCTATCAGCCCCAGCATTTT; CDR3aa: CASSYGTPYQPQHF
v_gene: TRBV28; j_gene: TRBJ1-1; abundance: NA; d_gene: NA; CDR3nt: TGTGCCAGCAGCCCCGGGACATTCCTGAACACTGAAGCTTTCTTT; CDR3aa: CASSPGTFLNTEAFF
v_gene: TRBV5-1; j_gene: TRBJ1-1; abundance: once; d_gene: NA; CDR3nt: TGCGCCAGCAGCTTTCGACAGGCGGGAAACACTGAAGCTTTCTTT; CDR3aa: CASSFRQAGNTEAFF
v_gene: TRBV5-6; j_gene: TRBJ2-1; abundance: NA; d_gene: NA; CDR3nt: TGTGCCAGCAGCTTGGGAGGGCACTCCTACAATGAGCAGTTCTTC; CDR3aa: CASSLGGHSYNEQFF
v_gene: TRBV27; j_gene: TRBJ1-1; abundance: NA; d_gene: NA; CDR3nt: TGTGCCAGCAGTTATTACAGGGAAAACACTGAAGCTTTCTTT; CDR3aa: CASSYYRENTEAFF
v_gene: TRBV7-2; j_gene: TRBJ2-3; abundance: NA; d_gene: NA; CDR3nt: TGTGCCAGCAGCCTCGATCGGACAGATACGCAGTATTTT; CDR3aa: CASSLDRTDTQYF
v_gene: TRBV28; j_gene: TRBJ1-5; abundance: once; d_gene: NA; CDR3nt: TGTGCCAGCAGCCCACCTGGGGGGTCCCATAGCAATCAGCCCCAGCATTTT; CDR3aa: CASSPPGGSHSNQPQHF
v_gene: TRBV14; j_gene: TRBJ1-2; abundance: few; d_gene: NA; CDR3nt: TGTGCCAGCAGCCTGGGACTGTATACTAACTATGGCTACACCTTC; CDR3aa: CASSLGLYTNYGYTF
v_gene: TRBV27; j_gene: TRBJ1-1; abundance: NA; d_gene: NA; CDR3nt: TGTGCCAGCAGTATTGTCGGGGGAACCGACTTGAACACTGAAGCTTTCTTT; CDR3aa: CASSIVGGTDLNTEAFF
v_gene: TRBV4-1; j_gene: TRBJ2-3; abundance: NA; d_gene: TRBD1; CDR3nt: TGCGCCAGCAGCCAGTCCGGGACAGGGGGCGCAGATACGCAGTATTTT; CDR3aa: CASSQSGTGGADTQYF
v_gene: TRBV6-5; j_gene: TRBJ1-3; abundance: NA; d_gene: NA; CDR3nt: TGTGCCAGCAGTTACAGTTGGACCCGAAACACCATATATTTT; CDR3aa: CASSYSWTRNTIYF
v_gene: TRBV5-1; j_gene: TRBJ1-2; abundance: few; d_gene: TRBD1; CDR3nt: TGCGCCAGCAGCTTGGCCGTGGGACAGGGAGCCGGCTACACCTTC; CDR3aa: CASSLAVGQGAGYTF
v_gene: TRBV7-2; j_gene: TRBJ1-5; abundance: NA; d_gene: NA; CDR3nt: TGTGCCAGCAGCCGGACATCCTCCGGGGCTCAGCCCCAGCATTTT; CDR3aa: CASSRTSSGAQPQHF
v_gene: TRBV5-6; j_gene: TRBJ1-1; abundance: NA; d_gene: NA; CDR3nt: TGTGCCAGCAGCTTGCGTTACACTGAAGCTTTCTTT; CDR3aa: CASSLRYTEAFF
v_gene: TRBV5-4; j_gene: TRBJ1-2; abundance: NA; d_gene: TRBD1; CDR3nt: TGTGCCAGCAGCTCGACAGGGGTCGGGGGCTACACCTTC; CDR3aa: CASSSTGVGGYTF
v_gene: TRBV6-5; j_gene: TRBJ2-7; abundance: NA; d_gene: NA; CDR3nt: TGTGCCAGCAGTTACTCGGAAGGGCAATACTTC; CDR3aa: CASSYSEGQYF
v_gene: TRBV18; j_gene: TRBJ1-1; abundance: NA; d_gene: NA; CDR3nt: TGTGCCAGCTCACCACGCCCGGGACAAGAAGCTTTCTTT; CDR3aa: CASSPRPGQEAFF
v_gene: TRBV5-4; j_gene: TRBJ1-4; abundance: once; d_gene: NA; CDR3nt: TGTGCCAGCAGCTTGGGGGGGCGGATAGCTAATGAAAAACTGTTTTTT; CDR3aa: CASSLGGRIANEKLFF
v_gene: TRBV6-6; j_gene: TRBJ2-3; abundance: NA; d_gene: TRBD2; CDR3nt: TGTGCCAGCACCGGACTAGCCGTCGGAGATACGCAGTATTTT; CDR3aa: CASTGLAVGDTQYF
v_gene: TRBV9; j_gene: TRBJ1-4; abundance: NA; d_gene: NA; CDR3nt: TGTGCCAGCAGCACAGGGATAACAACTAATGAAAAACTGTTTTTT; CDR3aa: CASSTGITTNEKLFF
v_gene: TRBV9; j_gene: TRBJ1-2; abundance: NA; d_gene: TRBD1; CDR3nt: TGTGCCAGCAGCGCGGTGGCAGGGGGCGTCTATGGCTACACCTTC; CDR3aa: CASSAVAGGVYGYTF
v_gene: TRBV18; j_gene: TRBJ1-2; abundance: NA; d_gene: NA; CDR3nt: TGTGCCAGCTCATCACAACCTGATACCTTCTACTTC; CDR3aa: CASSSQPDTFYF
v_gene: TRBV7-8; j_gene: TRBJ1-2; abundance: NA; d_gene: NA; CDR3nt: TGTGCCAGCAGCTTAGCGAACTCTGGTACTGGCTACACCTTC; CDR3aa: CASSLANSGTGYTF
v_gene: TRBV7-9; j_gene: TRBJ1-1; abundance: NA; d_gene: TRBD1; CDR3nt: TGTGCCAGCAGCCGGGACAGCACTGATGGAGCTTTCTTT; CDR3aa: CASSRDSTDGAFF
v_gene: TRBV28; j_gene: TRBJ1-6; abundance: NA; d_gene: TRBD1; CDR3nt: TGTGCCAGCAGTTTTAAACAGGGGGCCGCTTCACCCCTCCACTTT; CDR3aa: CASSFKQGAASPLHF
v_gene: TRBV30; j_gene: TRBJ1-1; abundance: few; d_gene: NA; CDR3nt: TGTGCCTGGAGTAGAGGGGGGAACACTGAAGCTTTCTTT; CDR3aa: CAWSRGGNTEAFF
v_gene: TRBV28; j_gene: TRBJ2-1; abundance: NA; d_gene: NA; CDR3nt: TGTGCCAGCAGTTCACAGGGTGAGGGGGGCTACAATGAGCAGTTCTTC; CDR3aa: CASSSQGEGGYNEQFF
v_gene: TRBV30; j_gene: TRBJ2-2; abundance: NA; d_gene: NA; CDR3nt: TGTGCCTGGGGAGGGGGGCCCGGGGAGCTGTTTTTT; CDR3aa: CAWGGGPGELFF
v_gene: TRBV18; j_gene: TRBJ1-4; abundance: NA; d_gene: NA; CDR3nt: TGTGCCAGCTCACCACAGGGTCATGAAAAACTGTTTTTT; CDR3aa: CASSPQGHEKLFF
v_gene: TRBV4-3; j_gene: TRBJ2-3; abundance: few; d_gene: NA; CDR3nt: TGCGCCAGCAGCCAAGATCTGCGGAACACAGATACGCAGTATTTT; CDR3aa: CASSQDLRNTDTQYF
v_gene: TRBV5-1; j_gene: TRBJ1-3; abundance: NA; d_gene: NA; CDR3nt: TGCGCCAGCAGCTTCGGACGTTCCTCTGGAAACACCATATATTTT; CDR3aa: CASSFGRSSGNTIYF